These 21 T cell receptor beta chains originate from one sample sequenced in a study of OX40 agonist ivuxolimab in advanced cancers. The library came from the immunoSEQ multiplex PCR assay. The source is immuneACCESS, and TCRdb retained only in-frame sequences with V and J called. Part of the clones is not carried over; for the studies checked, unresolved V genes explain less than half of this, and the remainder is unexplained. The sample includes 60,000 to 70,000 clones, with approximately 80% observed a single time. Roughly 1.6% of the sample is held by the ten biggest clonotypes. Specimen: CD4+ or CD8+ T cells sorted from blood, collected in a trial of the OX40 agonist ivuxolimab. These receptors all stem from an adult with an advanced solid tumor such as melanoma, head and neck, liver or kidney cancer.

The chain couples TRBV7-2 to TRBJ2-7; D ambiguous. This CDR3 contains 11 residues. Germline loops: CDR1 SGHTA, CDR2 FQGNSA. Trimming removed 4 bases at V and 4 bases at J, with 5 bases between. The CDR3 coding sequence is TGTGCCAGCAGCTCTGTATACGAGCAGTACTTC. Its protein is CASSSVYEQYF. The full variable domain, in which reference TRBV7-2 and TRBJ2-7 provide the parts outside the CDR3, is GAGVSQSPSNKVTEKGKDVELRCDPISGHTALYWYRQSLGQGLEFLIYFQGNSAPDKSGLPSDRFSAERTGGSVSTLTIQRTQQEDSAVYLCASSSVYEQYFGPGTRLTVT.

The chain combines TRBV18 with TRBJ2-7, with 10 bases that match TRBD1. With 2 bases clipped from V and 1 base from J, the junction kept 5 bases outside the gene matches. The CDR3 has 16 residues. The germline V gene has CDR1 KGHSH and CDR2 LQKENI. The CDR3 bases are TGTGCCAGCTCACCAACCGGGACAGGGGTATCCTACGAGCAGTACTTC. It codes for CASSPTGTGVSYEQYF.

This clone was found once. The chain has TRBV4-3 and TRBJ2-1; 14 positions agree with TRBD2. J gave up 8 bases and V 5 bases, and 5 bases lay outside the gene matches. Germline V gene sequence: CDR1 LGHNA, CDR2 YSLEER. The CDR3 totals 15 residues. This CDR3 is CASSSGTSGRDEQFF. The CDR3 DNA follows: TGCGCCAGCAGCTCTGGGACTAGCGGGAGAGATGAGCAGTTCTTC.

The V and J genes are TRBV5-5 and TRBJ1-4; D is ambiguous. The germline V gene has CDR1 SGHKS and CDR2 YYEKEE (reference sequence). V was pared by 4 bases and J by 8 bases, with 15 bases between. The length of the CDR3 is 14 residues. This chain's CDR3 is CASSPTAGREKLFF. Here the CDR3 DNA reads TGTGCCAGCAGCCCTACAGCGGGGAGGGAAAAACTGTTTTTT.

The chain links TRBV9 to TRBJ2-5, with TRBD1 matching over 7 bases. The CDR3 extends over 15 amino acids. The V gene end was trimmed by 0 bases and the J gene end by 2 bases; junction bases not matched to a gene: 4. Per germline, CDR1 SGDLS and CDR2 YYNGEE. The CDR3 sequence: CASSVGRTGQETQYF. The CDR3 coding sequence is TGTGCCAGCAGCGTAGGGCGGACAGGTCAAGAGACCCAGTACTTC.

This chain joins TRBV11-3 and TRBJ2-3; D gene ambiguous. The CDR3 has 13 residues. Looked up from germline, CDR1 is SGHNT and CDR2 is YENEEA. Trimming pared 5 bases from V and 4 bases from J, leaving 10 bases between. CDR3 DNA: TGTGCCAGCAGCAAAGGTCCTGCAGATACGCAGTATTTT. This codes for CASSKGPADTQYF.

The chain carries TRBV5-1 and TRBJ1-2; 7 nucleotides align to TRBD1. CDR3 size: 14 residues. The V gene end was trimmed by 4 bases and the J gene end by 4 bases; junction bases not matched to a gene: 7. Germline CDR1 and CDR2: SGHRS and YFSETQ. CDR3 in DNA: TGCGCCAGCAGCGTCGAAGGGGGCGGCTATGGCTACACCTTC. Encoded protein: CASSVEGGGYGYTF. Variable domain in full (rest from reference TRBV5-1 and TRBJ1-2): KAGVTQTPRYLIKTRGQQVTLSCSPISGHRSVSWYQQTPGQGLQFLFEYFSETQRNKGNFPGRFSGRQFSNSRSEMNVSTLELGDSALYLCASSVEGGGYGYTFGSGTRLTVV.

The CDR3 sequence is CASSEIGWRNTEAFF. In nucleotides, the CDR3 is TGTGCCAGCAGTGAAATTGGGTGGAGGAACACTGAAGCTTTCTTT. This chain connects TRBV25-1 to TRBJ1-1; D not resolved. Germline V gene sequence: CDR1 MGHDK, CDR2 SYGVNS. V lost 2 bases and J lost 1, with 11 bases in between. This CDR3 has 15 residues.

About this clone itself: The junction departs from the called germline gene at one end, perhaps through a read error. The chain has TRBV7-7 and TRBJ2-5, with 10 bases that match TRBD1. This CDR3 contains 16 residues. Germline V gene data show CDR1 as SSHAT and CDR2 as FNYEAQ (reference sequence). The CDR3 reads CASSLEGTGVPETQYF. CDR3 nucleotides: TGTGCTAGCAGCTTAGAGGGGACAGGGGTGCCAGAGACCCAGTACTTC.

In DNA form, the CDR3 reads TGCGCCAGCAGCCCTCACAGGGAGAACACTGAAGCTTTCTTT. Its protein is CASSPHRENTEAFF. This rearrangement joins TRBV5-1 to TRBJ1-1; D is perhaps TRBD1 (6 bases). Germline lookup yields CDR1 SGHRS and CDR2 YFSETQ. V shed 4 bases and J shed 1 base, with 11 bases lying between them. The CDR3 sequence is 14 residues long.

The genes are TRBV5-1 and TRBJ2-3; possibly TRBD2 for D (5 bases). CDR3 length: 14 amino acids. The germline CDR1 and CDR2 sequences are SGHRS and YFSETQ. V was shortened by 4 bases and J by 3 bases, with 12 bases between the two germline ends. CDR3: CASSPLGVTDTQYF. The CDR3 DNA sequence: TGCGCCAGCAGCCCACTCGGGGTAACAGATACGCAGTATTTT. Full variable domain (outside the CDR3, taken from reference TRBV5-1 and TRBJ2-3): KAGVTQTPRYLIKTRGQQVTLSCSPISGHRSVSWYQQTPGQGLQFLFEYFSETQRNKGNFPGRFSGRQFSNSRSEMNVSTLELGDSALYLCASSPLGVTDTQYFGPGTRLTVL.

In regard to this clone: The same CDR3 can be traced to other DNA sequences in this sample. The CDR3 DNA follows: TGTGCCAGCAGCTCACCTTACAATGAGCAGTTCTTC. This gives the protein CASSSPYNEQFF. The J gene is TRBJ2-1, the V gene TRBV5-4; D gene uncertain. Deletions cut 3 bases from V and 4 bases from J, with 5 bases between. The germline gives CDR1 SGHNT, CDR2 YYREEE (reference sequence). The CDR3 runs 12 residues.

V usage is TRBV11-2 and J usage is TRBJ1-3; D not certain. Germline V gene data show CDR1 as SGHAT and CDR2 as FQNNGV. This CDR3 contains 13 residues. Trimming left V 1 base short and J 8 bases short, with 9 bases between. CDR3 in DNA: TGTGCCAGCAGCTTAGCCTTTGAAGACACCATATATTTT. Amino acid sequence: CASSLAFEDTIYF.

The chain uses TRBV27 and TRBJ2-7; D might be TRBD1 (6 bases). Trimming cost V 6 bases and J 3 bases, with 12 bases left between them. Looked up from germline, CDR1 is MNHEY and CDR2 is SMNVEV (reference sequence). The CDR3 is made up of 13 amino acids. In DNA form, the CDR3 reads TGTGCCAGCAGCTGGGAACAGGGCTACGAGCAGTACTTC. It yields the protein CASSWEQGYEQYF.

The CDR3 nucleotides read TGTGCCAGCTGCGGGGCCAGCGGGAGTACCGGGGAGCTGTTTTTT. Its protein product is CASCGASGSTGELFF. The chain employs TRBV9 and TRBJ2-2; TRBD2 matches 8 bases. This CDR3 region has 15 residues. V lost 7 bases to trimming and J lost 5 bases; unmatched junction nucleotides: 10. Germline CDR1 and CDR2: SGDLS and YYNGEE.

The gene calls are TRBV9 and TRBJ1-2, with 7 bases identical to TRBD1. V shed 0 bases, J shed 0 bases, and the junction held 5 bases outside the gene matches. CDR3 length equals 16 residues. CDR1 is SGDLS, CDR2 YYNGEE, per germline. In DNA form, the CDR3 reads TGTGCCAGCAGCGTAGCGCTTGGGACAGCTAACTATGGCTACACCTTC. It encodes CASSVALGTANYGYTF.

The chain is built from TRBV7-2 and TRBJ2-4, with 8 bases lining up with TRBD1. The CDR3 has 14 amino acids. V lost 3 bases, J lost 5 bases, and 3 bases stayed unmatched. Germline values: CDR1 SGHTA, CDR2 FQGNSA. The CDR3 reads CASSLAGGQNIQYF. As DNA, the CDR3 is TGTGCCAGCAGCTTGGCAGGGGGCCAAAACATTCAGTACTTC.

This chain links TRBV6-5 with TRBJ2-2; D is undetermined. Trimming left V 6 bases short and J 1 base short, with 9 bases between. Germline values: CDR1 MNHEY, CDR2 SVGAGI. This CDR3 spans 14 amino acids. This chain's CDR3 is CASRVDGNTGELFF. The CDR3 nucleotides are TGTGCCAGCAGAGTAGACGGGAACACCGGGGAGCTGTTTTTT.

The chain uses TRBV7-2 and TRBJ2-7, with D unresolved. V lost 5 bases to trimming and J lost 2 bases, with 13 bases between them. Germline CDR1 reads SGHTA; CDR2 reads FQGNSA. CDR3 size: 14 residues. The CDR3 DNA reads TGTGCCAGCAGCCCCCAGACGATGACCTACGAGCAGTACTTC. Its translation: CASSPQTMTYEQYF.

For the CDR3, the DNA is TGTGCCAGCACTAGACAGGGGGCCAACAATGAGCAGTTCTTC. This sequence encodes CASTRQGANNEQFF. The chain recombines TRBV25-1 with TRBJ2-1, with TRBD1 identical over 10 bases. The CDR3 loop spans 14 amino acids. The trim removed 7 bases at V and 5 bases at J, leaving 5 bases unmatched. CDR1 and CDR2 from the germline V gene are MGHDK and SYGVNS.

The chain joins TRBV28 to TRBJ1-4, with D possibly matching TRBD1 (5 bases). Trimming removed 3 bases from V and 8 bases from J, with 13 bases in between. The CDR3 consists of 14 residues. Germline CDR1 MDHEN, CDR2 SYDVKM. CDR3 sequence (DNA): TGTGCCAGCAGTTTGGGTAGGGGAAGGGAAAAACTGTTTTTT. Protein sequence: CASSLGRGREKLFF.